What follows are 23 T cell receptor beta chains derived from one specimen sequenced in a study of T cell responses to AZD1222 COVID-19 vaccine. Some clones are missing from TCRdb's copy, which holds only in-frame ones; the method was immunoSEQ multiplex PCR. The sample yields about 140,000 clones, roughly 90% seen once. Sequencing used peripheral blood, obtained on day 0 of AZD1222 vaccination. The source is an adult in good health.

The rearrangement joins TRBV18 to TRBJ1-2; possibly TRBD1 for D (5 bases). The V gene lost 4 bases and the J gene lost 7 bases, with 19 bases spanning the gap. The germline CDR1 and CDR2 sequences are KGHSH and LQKENI. CDR3 length: 15 amino acids. CDR3 region: CASSRLRDGTSGYTF. Here the CDR3 DNA reads TGTGCCAGCTCACGTTTACGGGACGGGACGAGTGGCTACACCTTC.

The chain uses TRBV7-6 and TRBJ2-7; TRBD1 is a possible D gene (6 bases). CDR1 SGHVS and CDR2 FNYEAQ come from the germline V gene. CDR3 size: 17 residues. Trimming took off 1 base at V and 3 bases at J, with 19 bases between the two ends. Here the CDR3 DNA reads TGTGCCAGCAGCTTAGGGGAAGGGACAAGGGGTGACTACGAGCAGTACTTC. It translates to CASSLGEGTRGDYEQYF. The full variable domain, rest sourced from reference TRBV7-6 and TRBJ2-7, is GAGVSQSPRYKVTKRGQDVALRCDPISGHVSLYWYRQALGQGPEFLTYFNYEAQQDKSGLPNDRFSAERPEGSISTLTIQRTEQRDSAMYRCASSLGEGTRGDYEQYFGPGTRLTVT.

The chain couples TRBV24-1 to TRBJ1-5, with D perhaps matching TRBD1 (5 bases). V was cut by 4 bases and J by 4 bases, with 16 bases left in between. The CDR3 has 16 amino acids. Germline CDR1 KGHDR, CDR2 SFDVKD. In DNA, the CDR3 is TGTGCCACCAGTGACTCCTCCGGGACCCCGAATCAGCCCCAGCATTTT. Its translation is CATSDSSGTPNQPQHF.

This clone was observed once. This chain uses TRBV5-1 with TRBJ2-1; D uncertain. This CDR3 spans 12 amino acids. The V end was cut by 6 bases, the J end by 5 bases, with 9 bases between. Germline assignment: CDR1 SGHRS and CDR2 YFSETQ. For the CDR3, the DNA is TGCGCCAGCACTTGGGAAAACAATGAGCAGTTCTTC. It specifies CASTWENNEQFF.

J is TRBJ1-2 and V is TRBV12-3 or TRBV12-4, with D possibly matching TRBD1 (6 bases). The V end was cut by 6 bases, the J end by 5 bases, with 13 bases between. CDR3 length: 13 amino acids. The CDR3 DNA follows: TGTGCCAGCAGGACCCTGACAGGTTATGGCTACACCTTC. It is translated as CASRTLTGYGYTF.

The rearrangement joins TRBV6-2 or TRBV6-3 to TRBJ2-7; possibly TRBD1 for D (6 bases). V lost 5 bases, J lost 2 bases, and 16 bases lay in between. From germline, CDR1 is MNHEY and CDR2 SVGEGT. The length of the CDR3 is 15 residues. DNA of the CDR3: TGTGCCAGCAGTCCGGACAGCCCTAGGACCTACGAGCAGTACTTC. This gives the protein CASSPDSPRTYEQYF.

The rearrangement uses TRBV7-9 and TRBJ1-1; D call uncertain. Germline CDR1 reads SEHNR; CDR2 reads FQNEAQ (reference sequence). V was shortened by 5 bases and J by 1 base, with 8 bases between the two germline ends. The CDR3 has 13 amino acids. The DNA of the CDR3 is TGTGCCAGCAGCCTGATGAAGAACACTGAAGCTTTCTTT. Translated, it gives CASSLMKNTEAFF.

The chain is built from TRBV18 and TRBJ2-3; the D call may be TRBD1 or TRBD2 (5 bases each). V shed 4 bases and J shed 2 bases, with 16 bases lying between them. This CDR3 region has 16 residues. Germline lookup yields CDR1 KGHSH and CDR2 LQKENI. Here the CDR3 DNA reads TGTGCCAGCTCACTCCTAGCAGGGCACAACACAGATACGCAGTATTTT. Translating gives CASSLLAGHNTDTQYF.

This clone was detected once. This rearrangement joins TRBV27 to TRBJ2-3; D not resolved. This CDR3 spans 14 amino acids. The V end was cut by 6 bases, the J end by 1 base, with 11 bases between. Germline CDR1 and CDR2: MNHEY and SMNVEV (reference sequence). CDR3 region: CASRKHGGTDTQYF. CDR3 sequence (DNA): TGTGCCAGCAGAAAACACGGCGGCACAGATACGCAGTATTTT.

CDR3 amino acids: CASSESSGSAHNEQFF. For the CDR3, the DNA is TGTGCCAGCAGTGAATCAAGCGGGAGTGCCCACAATGAGCAGTTCTTC. The chain employs TRBV2 and TRBJ2-1, with 8 nucleotides matching TRBD2. V lost 2 bases and J lost 5; bases outside the gene matches: 8. The germline V gene encodes CDR1 SNHLY and CDR2 FYNNEI. This CDR3 region has 16 residues.

The chain is built from TRBV12-5 and TRBJ2-1; perhaps TRBD2 as D (5 bases). CDR1 and CDR2 (germline): LGHNT, FRNRAP. The CDR3 spans 13 residues. V lost 6 bases to trimming and J lost 4 bases, with 10 bases between them. CDR3 coding DNA: TGTGCTAGTGGCCCGGACTCATACAATGAGCAGTTCTTC. Its translation: CASGPDSYNEQFF. Drawing the rest from reference TRBV12-5 and TRBJ2-1, the complete variable domain is DARVTQTPRHKVTEMGQEVTMRCQPILGHNTVFWYRQTMMQGLELLAYFRNRAPLDDSGMPKDRFSAEMPDATLATLKIQPSEPRDSAVYFCASGPDSYNEQFFGPGTRLTVL.

The V and J genes are TRBV11-2 and TRBJ1-6; 7 bases map to TRBD1. V dropped 3 bases and J dropped 13; count of bases not matched to a gene: 6. Germline V gene data show CDR1 as SGHAT and CDR2 as FQNNGV. This CDR3 region has 13 residues. CDR3: CASSFEDRLPLHF. The CDR3 coding sequence is TGTGCCAGCAGCTTTGAGGACAGGCTGCCCCTCCACTTT.

This clone was observed a handful of times. The V and J genes are TRBV7-8 and TRBJ2-2; 10 bases map to TRBD2. Germline V gene data show CDR1 as SGHVS and CDR2 as FQNEAQ. The CDR3 has 15 amino acids. The trim removed 5 bases at V and 4 bases at J, leaving 4 bases unmatched. For the CDR3, the DNA is TGTGCCAGCAGCCTGGGGACTAGCGCCACCGGGGAGCTGTTTTTT. This sequence encodes CASSLGTSATGELFF.

The chain combines TRBV27 with TRBJ2-3; tentatively, D is TRBD2 (5 bases). CDR3 length equals 15 residues. V was clipped by 6 bases and J by 1 base, with 14 bases between them. From germline, CDR1 is MNHEY and CDR2 SMNVEV (reference sequence). The CDR3 DNA sequence: TGTGCCAGCAGCCTAGGCGATAGCGGCACAGATACGCAGTATTTT. Encoded protein: CASSLGDSGTDTQYF.

This sequence joins TRBV7-2 and TRBJ1-6; D unresolved. Trimming shortened V by 2 bases and J by 8 bases, and 13 bases separated the two germline ends. Germline loops: CDR1 SGHTA, CDR2 FQGNSA. The CDR3 runs to 15 residues. Here the CDR3 DNA reads TGTGCCAGCAGCTTACGGGGTTCGTTGGATTCACCCCTCCACTTT. This encodes CASSLRGSLDSPLHF.

This chain uses TRBV25-1 with TRBJ2-3; D perhaps matches TRBD1 (7 bases). The germline V gene encodes CDR1 MGHDK and CDR2 SYGVNS. The germline V and J ends were trimmed by 3 bases and 2 bases, with 15 bases remaining between them. This CDR3 has 16 amino acids. The CDR3 is CASSEAGQRYTDTQYF. The CDR3 DNA reads as TGTGCCAGCAGTGAGGCGGGACAGCGATACACAGATACGCAGTATTTT.

The V call is TRBV28, the J call TRBJ2-1; 7 nucleotides align to TRBD2. The V segment lost 5 bases and the J segment 3 bases; nucleotides outside the gene matches: 10. The CDR3 has 16 amino acids. Germline CDR1 and CDR2: MDHEN and SYDVKM. The CDR3 spells CASSRSSGMNYNEQFF. The CDR3 DNA follows: TGTGCCAGCAGTCGTTCTAGCGGCATGAACTACAATGAGCAGTTCTTC.

This clone was seen a single time. The CDR3 DNA sequence: TGCGCCACATCTAGGGGAACAGATACGCAGTATTTT. It codes for CATSRGTDTQYF. The rearrangement joins TRBV5-1 to TRBJ2-3; D possibly corresponds to TRBD1 (5 bases). Trimming took 9 bases from V and 3 from J, leaving 11 bases between them. The germline CDR1 and CDR2 sequences are SGHRS and YFSETQ. CDR3 length: 12 amino acids.

This clone was seen only a few times. The V call is TRBV2, the J call TRBJ2-7; TRBD2 matches at 8 bases. This CDR3 has 17 amino acids. With V trimmed by 2 bases and J by 5 bases, 14 bases remained unmatched. Germline values: CDR1 SNHLY, CDR2 FYNNEI. Here the CDR3 DNA reads TGTGCCAGCAGTGAATGGGGTCTAGCGGGCTTTAAGGACGAGCAGTACTTC. Protein: CASSEWGLAGFKDEQYF.

V and J are TRBV3-1 (or the pseudogene TRBV3-2) and TRBJ2-7; no reliable D call. Trimming took 0 bases from V and 2 from J, leaving 8 bases between them. The CDR3 has 14 amino acids. CDR1 and CDR2 (germline): LGHDT, YNNKEL (reference sequence). The CDR3: CASSQDRWAYEQYF. CDR3 bases: TGTGCCAGCAGCCAAGACAGGTGGGCCTACGAGCAGTACTTC.

The chain carries TRBV11-2 and TRBJ2-7; TRBD2 aligns across 12 bases. The germline V gene encodes CDR1 SGHAT and CDR2 FQNNGV. The CDR3 contains 16 residues. Trimming at V came to 5 bases and at J to 3 bases, leaving 8 bases not matched to a gene. CDR3: CASSTRTSGTRYEQYF. The CDR3 DNA is TGTGCCAGCAGCACCCGGACTAGCGGGACCCGCTACGAGCAGTACTTC.

This chain connects TRBV10-3 to TRBJ1-1; TRBD1 agrees at 7 bases. Germline V gives CDR1 ENHRY, CDR2 SYGVKD. The CDR3 contains 13 residues. The ends lost 10 bases at V and 1 base at J; junction bases unmatched: 6. CDR3 residues: CASWGTENTEAFF. The CDR3 region has the DNA TGTGCCAGCTGGGGGACAGAGAACACTGAAGCTTTCTTT.

V usage is TRBV16 and J usage is TRBJ1-6; D is possibly TRBD1 (5 bases). The CDR3 runs 15 residues. Trimming stripped 0 bases from V and 7 bases from J, with 10 bases between. Germline assignment: CDR1 KGHSY and CDR2 FQNENV. CDR3 amino acids: CASSQSKGANSPLHF. The CDR3 bases are TGTGCCAGCAGCCAATCGAAAGGGGCAAATTCACCCCTCCACTTT.